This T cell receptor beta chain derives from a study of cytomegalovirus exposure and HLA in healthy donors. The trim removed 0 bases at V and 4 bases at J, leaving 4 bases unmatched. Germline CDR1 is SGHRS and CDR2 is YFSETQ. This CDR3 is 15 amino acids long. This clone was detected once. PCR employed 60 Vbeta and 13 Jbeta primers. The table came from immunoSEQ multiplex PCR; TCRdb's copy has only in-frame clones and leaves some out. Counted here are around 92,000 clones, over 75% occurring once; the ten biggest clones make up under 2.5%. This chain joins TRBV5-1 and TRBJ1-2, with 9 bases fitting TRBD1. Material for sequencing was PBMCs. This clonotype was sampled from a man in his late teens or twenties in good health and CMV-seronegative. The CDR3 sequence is CASSLAPGQGYGYTF. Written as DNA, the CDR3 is TGCGCCAGCAGCTTGGCCCCGGGACAGGGCTATGGCTACACCTTC.